These 6 T cell receptor beta chains originate from one sample sequenced in a study of shared clonotypes between healthy human individuals. Clones were sequenced by immunoSEQ multiplex PCR, and TCRdb holds only the in-frame ones, with some missing. Of under 2.5 million clones in the sample, 85% to 95% were seen once. Sample: naive CD4+ T cells from PBMCs. The subset is: CD45RA+ positively selected. These receptors all come from a man aged 18 to 30 in good health. Some clones in this sample may be carry-over from other donors' samples.

This sequence joins TRBV5-4 and TRBJ2-2; 9 bases match TRBD2. The CDR3 is 15 residues long. Trimming at V came to 0 bases and at J to 6 bases, leaving 3 bases not matched to a gene. Germline lookup yields CDR1 SGHNT and CDR2 YYREEE (reference sequence). The chain's CDR3 is CASSLGSGRSGELFF. Here the CDR3 DNA reads TGTGCCAGCAGCTTGGGTAGCGGGAGATCCGGGGAGCTGTTTTTT.

This chain joins TRBV18 and TRBJ1-5; a weak D match, TRBD1 (6 bases). The CDR3 spans 14 residues. Germline CDR1 is KGHSH and CDR2 is LQKENI. With 4 bases removed from V and 5 bases from J, the gap between germline ends came to 12 bases. The CDR3 DNA is TGTGCCAGCTCACAGGGGGGGTTGGATCAGCCCCAGCATTTT. It is translated as CASSQGGLDQPQHF.

This chain joins TRBV19 and TRBJ2-2; TRBD1 is a possible D gene (6 bases). The CDR3 runs to 16 residues. Germline V CDR1 and CDR2: LNHDA, SQIVND (reference sequence). V was trimmed by 6 bases and J by 5 bases, leaving 19 bases between them. As DNA, the CDR3 is TGTGCCAGTAGGCCCCAGGGGATGGGTCGGACCGGGGAGCTGTTTTTT. Protein sequence: CASRPQGMGRTGELFF. Drawing the rest from reference TRBV19 and TRBJ2-2, the complete variable domain is DGGITQSPKYLFRKEGQNVTLSCEQNLNHDAMYWYRQDPGQGLRLIYYSQIVNDFQKGDIAEGYSVSREKKESFPLTVTSAQKNPTAFYLCASRPQGMGRTGELFFGEGSRLTVL.

J is TRBJ2-7 and V is TRBV27; a possible D gene is TRBD1 (6 bases). In germline, CDR1 is MNHEY, CDR2 SMNVEV (reference sequence). Trimming shortened V by 6 bases and J by 2 bases, and 11 bases separated the two germline ends. This CDR3 is built from 13 residues. This CDR3 reads CASSRDTTYEQYF. In nucleotides, the CDR3 is TGTGCCAGCAGCCGGGACACAACCTACGAGCAGTACTTC.

The chain combines TRBV5-1 with TRBJ2-1, with D tentatively TRBD2 (5 bases). Trimming stripped 2 bases from V and 0 bases from J, with 12 bases between. The germline V gene has CDR1 SGHRS and CDR2 YFSETQ. CDR3 length equals 16 residues. The CDR3 protein is CASSFQATSSYNEQFF. CDR3 DNA: TGCGCCAGCAGCTTTCAGGCCACTAGCTCCTACAATGAGCAGTTCTTC.

As for this clone: The sample carries other DNA sequences with the same CDR3. This sequence joins TRBV29-1 and TRBJ2-5, with D uncertain. The V gene lost 2 bases and the J gene lost 2 bases, with 6 bases spanning the gap. CDR1 is SQVTM, CDR2 ANQGSEA, per germline. This CDR3 contains 12 residues. CDR3 sequence (DNA): TGCAGCGTTGAATTACAGCAAGAGACCCAGTACTTC. Translating gives CSVELQQETQYF. The complete variable domain, with remaining parts taken from reference TRBV29-1 and TRBJ2-5, reads SAVISQKPSRDICQRGTSLTIQCQVDSQVTMMFWYRQQPGQSLTLIATANQGSEATYESGFVIDKFPISRPNLTFSTLTVSNMSPEDSSIYLCSVELQQETQYFGPGTRLLVL.